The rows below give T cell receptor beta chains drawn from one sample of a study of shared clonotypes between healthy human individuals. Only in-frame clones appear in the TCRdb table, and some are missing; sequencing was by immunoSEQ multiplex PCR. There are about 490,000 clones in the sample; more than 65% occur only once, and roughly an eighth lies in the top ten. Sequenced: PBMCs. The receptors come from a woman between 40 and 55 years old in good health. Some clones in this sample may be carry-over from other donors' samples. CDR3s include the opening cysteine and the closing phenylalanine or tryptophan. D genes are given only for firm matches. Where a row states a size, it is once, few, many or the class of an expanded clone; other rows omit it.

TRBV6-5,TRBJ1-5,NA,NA,TGTGCCAGCAGTTACAGTGGGAGTAATCAGCCCCAGCATTTT,CASSYSGSNQPQHF
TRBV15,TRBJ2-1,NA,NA,TGTGCCACCAGCCTGATCGGCCTACACGGGCAGTTCTTC,CATSLIGLHGQFF
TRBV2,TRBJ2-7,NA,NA,TGTGCCAGCAGTGAAAAGGGGCCCCTGTCGGGCGAGCAGTACTTC,CASSEKGPLSGEQYF
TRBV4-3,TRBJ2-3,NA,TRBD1,TGCGCCAGCAGCCAAGCCCTCACAGGGGGCTTGAACCCAGATACGCAGTATTTT,CASSQALTGGLNPDTQYF
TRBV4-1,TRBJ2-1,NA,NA,TGCGCCAGCAGCTCTCGCCAGGGCCAGCGGAGCTCCTACAATGAGCAGTTCTTC,CASSSRQGQRSSYNEQFF
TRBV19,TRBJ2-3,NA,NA,TGTGCCAGTAGGCCGACTCTAACTAGCACAGATACGCAGTATTTT,CASRPTLTSTDTQYF
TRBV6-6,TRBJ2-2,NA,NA,TGTGCCAGCAGTTACCCGGGACTGCCGAACACCGGGGAGCTGTTTTTT,CASSYPGLPNTGELFF
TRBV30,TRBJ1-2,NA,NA,TGTGCCTGGAGCCTGCATAACTATGGCTACACCTTC,CAWSLHNYGYTF
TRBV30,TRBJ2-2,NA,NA,TGTGCCTGGAGGGACCCTCGGGGTTTTGAGACCGGGGAGCTGTTTTTT,CAWRDPRGFETGELFF
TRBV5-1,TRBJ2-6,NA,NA,TGCGCCAGCAGCTTCGGCGGCTTCTCTGGGGCCAACGTCCTGACTTTC,CASSFGGFSGANVLTF
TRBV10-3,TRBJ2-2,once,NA,TGTGCCATCAGTGAATCCGGGACTAACACCGGGGAGCTGTTTTTT,CAISESGTNTGELFF
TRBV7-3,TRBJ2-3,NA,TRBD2,TGTGCCAGCAGCTCAGGACTAGCGGGAGTTACAGATACGCAGTATTTT,CASSSGLAGVTDTQYF